Listed below are T cell receptor beta chains from one sample, sequenced in a study of post-analysis software for immune sequencing data. Each CDR3 protein gets one entry after TCRdb re-called the PCR reads with MiXCR. The table shows approximately 690,000 distinct CDR3 sequences, with approximately 60% occurring only once. The sequenced sample was blood. These TCRs come from a girl aged 2-10 years with multiple sclerosis. Both conserved end residues are part of each CDR3. D genes are given only for firm matches. Clone size, where shown, is once, few, many, or a class for clones that have expanded.

NA,TRBV2,TRBJ2-1,TRBD2,TGTGCCAGCAAAGGAGAGCGGGACCCTGCGGGTGAGCAGTTCTTC,CASKGERDPAGEQFF
NA,TRBV4-1,TRBJ2-1,TRBD2,TGCGCCAGCAGCGGGATCAGCGGGAGGTTCAATGAGCAGTTCTTC,CASSGISGRFNEQFF
NA,TRBV20-1,TRBJ2-1,TRBD1,TGCAGTGCTACCGACAGGGGTCAAGAGACCCAGTTCTTC,CSATDRGQETQFF
NA,TRBV29-1,TRBJ2-1,TRBD1,TGCAGCGTTGAAGATCGGGGGACAGGGACCTTCAATGAGCAGTTCTTC,CSVEDRGTGTFNEQFF
few,TRBV5-4,TRBJ2-1,TRBD2,TGTGCCAGCAGCTTGAGGCGGGAGAGGGCTAATGAGCAGTTCTTC,CASSLRRERANEQFF
NA,TRBV20-1,TRBJ2-7,NA,TGCAGTGCTAGCCCCGGGGCGTCCTACGAGCAGTACTTC,CSASPGASYEQYF
NA,TRBV20-1,TRBJ2-7,NA,TGCAGTGCTTTTAAGGGAGACCGGGCCGACGAGCAGTACTTC,CSAFKGDRADEQYF
few,TRBV29-1,TRBJ2-1,TRBD1,TGCAGCGTTGTATACTCCGGGACAGGGGTTTACAATGAGCAGTTCTTC,CSVVYSGTGVYNEQFF
once,TRBV5-1,TRBJ2-7,TRBD2,TGCGCCAGCAGCTTCCCCTCAGGGACTAGCGGATATGAGACCTACGAGCAGTACTTC,CASSFPSGTSGYETYEQYF
NA,TRBV20-1,TRBJ1-2,NA,TGCAGTGCCCACGGGCCGGGAGGAGATGGCTACACCTTC,CSAHGPGGDGYTF
NA,TRBV7-8,TRBJ2-1,NA,TGTGCCAGCAGACCGAGGGGGGGAGGGCCCTACAATGAGCAGTTCTTC,CASRPRGGGPYNEQFF
NA,TRBV12-3/TRBV12-4,TRBJ2-3,TRBD2,TGTGCCAGCAGTTTCGGTCGGGAGGGCCTAGATACGCAGTATTTT,CASSFGREGLDTQYF
once,TRBV7-2,TRBJ2-3,TRBD2,TGTGCCAGCAGCGGGACTATGGGCACAGATACGCAGTATTTT,CASSGTMGTDTQYF
NA,TRBV10-3,TRBJ1-2,NA,TGTGCCATCGGCGAGACGATAAACTATGGCTACACCTTC,CAIGETINYGYTF
NA,TRBV11-2,TRBJ2-7,TRBD1,TGTGCCAGCAGCTCGACCGGGACAGTGGCCTACGAGCAGTACTTC,CASSSTGTVAYEQYF
NA,TRBV20-1,TRBJ1-1,NA,TGCAGTGCCCCGGGGTTGGGCAGCCTTTATGAAGCTTTCTTT,CSAPGLGSLYEAFF